These 3 T cell receptor beta chains were sequenced from one sample in a study of blood T cells in healthy people across ages. Next came a second PCR, run for about 7 to 12 cycles, which used a sample-barcoded 5' primer along with a J-beta primer mix. TCRdb re-called the 5' RACE reads with MiXCR, one entry per CDR3 protein. The sample has 1.5 million to 1.8 million distinct CDR3 sequences, about 42% seen once. Input material: blood. The receptors stem from a woman between 18 and 29 years old in good health.

The chain is built from TRBV12-3 or TRBV12-4 and TRBJ1-5; the D is unclear. The CDR3 length is 14 residues. Trimming took 2 bases from V and 6 from J, leaving 11 bases between them. CDR3 loop: CASSLLADGQPQHF. The DNA of the CDR3 is TGTGCCAGCAGTTTATTGGCGGACGGTCAGCCCCAGCATTTT.

V gene TRBV7-9 combines with J gene TRBJ2-1; 11 positions match TRBD2. Trimming took 5 bases from V and 6 from J; bases not matched to a gene: 6. The CDR3 sequence is 15 residues long. CDR1 is SEHNR and CDR2 is FQNEAQ in the germline V gene (reference sequence). The CDR3 reads CASSLGGLAVNEQFF. The CDR3 coding sequence is TGTGCCAGCAGCCTAGGGGGACTAGCGGTCAATGAGCAGTTCTTC.

The rearrangement links TRBV20-1 to TRBJ2-7; 7 positions agree with TRBD1. The CDR3 sequence is 13 residues long. Germline V gives CDR1 DFQATT, CDR2 SNEGSKA (reference sequence). V trimming: 6 bases; J trimming: 0 bases; junction bases outside the gene matches: 5. Written as DNA, the CDR3 is TGCAGTGCCTCGACAGGGAGCTCCTACGAGCAGTACTTC. This codes for CSASTGSSYEQYF.